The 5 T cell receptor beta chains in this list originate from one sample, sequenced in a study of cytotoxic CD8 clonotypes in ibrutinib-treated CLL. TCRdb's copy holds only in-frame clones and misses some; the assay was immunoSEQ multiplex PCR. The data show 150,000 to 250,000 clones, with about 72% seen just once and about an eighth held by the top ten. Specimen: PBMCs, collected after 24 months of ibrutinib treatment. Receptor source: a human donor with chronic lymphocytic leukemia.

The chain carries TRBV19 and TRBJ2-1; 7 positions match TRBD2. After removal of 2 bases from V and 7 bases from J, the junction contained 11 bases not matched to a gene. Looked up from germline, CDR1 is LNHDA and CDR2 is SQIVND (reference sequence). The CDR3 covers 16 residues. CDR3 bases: TGTGCCAGTAGTATAAGGCGGGAGTTGGCGGGAAATGAGCAGTTCTTC. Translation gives CASSIRRELAGNEQFF.

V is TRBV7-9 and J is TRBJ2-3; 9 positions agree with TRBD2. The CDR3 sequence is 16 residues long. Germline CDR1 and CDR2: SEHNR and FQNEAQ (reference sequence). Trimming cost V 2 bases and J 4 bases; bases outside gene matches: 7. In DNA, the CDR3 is TGTGCCAGCAGCTTACGTCGGGCGGGAGGGGCAGATACGCAGTATTTT. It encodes CASSLRRAGGADTQYF.

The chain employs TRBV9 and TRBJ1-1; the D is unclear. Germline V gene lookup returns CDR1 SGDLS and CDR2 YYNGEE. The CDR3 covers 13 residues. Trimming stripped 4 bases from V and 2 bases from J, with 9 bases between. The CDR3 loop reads CASSYAPNTEAFF. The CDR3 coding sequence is TGTGCCAGCAGCTACGCACCTAACACTGAAGCTTTCTTT.

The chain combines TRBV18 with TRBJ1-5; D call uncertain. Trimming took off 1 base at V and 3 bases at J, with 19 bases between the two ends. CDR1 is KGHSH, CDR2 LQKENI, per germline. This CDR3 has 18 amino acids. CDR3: CASSPREVAGGDNQPQHF. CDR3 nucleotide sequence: TGTGCCAGCTCACCACGAGAGGTGGCCGGCGGAGACAATCAGCCCCAGCATTTT.

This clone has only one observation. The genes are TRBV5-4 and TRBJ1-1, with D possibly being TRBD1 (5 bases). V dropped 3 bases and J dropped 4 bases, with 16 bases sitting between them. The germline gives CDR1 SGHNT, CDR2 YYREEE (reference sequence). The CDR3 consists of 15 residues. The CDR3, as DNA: TGTGCCAGCAGCTCGGCGCGGGCAAGGGGCACTGAAGCTTTCTTT. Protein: CASSSARARGTEAFF.